These 31 T cell receptor beta chains were all obtained from the same sample, sequenced in a study of cytomegalovirus exposure and HLA in healthy donors. PCR involved 60 Vbeta and 13 Jbeta primers. Clones were read by immunoSEQ multiplex PCR, and TCRdb kept only the in-frame ones, dropping some. Among about 130,000 clones listed, roughly three quarters were seen once. Sequenced material: PBMCs. Every receptor here comes from a young man in good health and CMV-seropositive.

The CDR3 DNA is TGTGCCAGCAGCTTTGAAGCGGGGGGGATGTACGAGCAGTACTTC. It codes for CASSFEAGGMYEQYF. The chain couples TRBV6-1 to TRBJ2-7, with 10 bases that match TRBD2. J gave up 4 bases and V 6 bases, and 9 bases lay outside the gene matches. The CDR3 covers 15 residues. Germline values: CDR1 MNHNS, CDR2 SASEGT.

A single count supports this clone. The chain couples TRBV5-5 to TRBJ1-1; tentatively, D is TRBD1 (6 bases). The CDR3 is 13 residues long. The ends were cut back, 7 bases at V and 4 bases at J, with 14 bases in the middle. Looked up from germline, CDR1 is SGHKS and CDR2 is YYEKEE (reference sequence). The CDR3 loop reads CASARGGRTEAFF. CDR3 nucleotide sequence: TGTGCCAGCGCCCGCGGGGGCCGCACTGAAGCTTTCTTT.

The chain recombines TRBV29-1 with TRBJ1-3; D is perhaps TRBD1 (5 bases). V lost 6 bases and J lost 0, with 12 bases in between. Germline V lookup: CDR1 SQVTM, CDR2 ANQGSEA. The CDR3 sequence is 14 residues long. As DNA, the CDR3 is TGCAGCGTCGGGACTTCCCGCTCTGGAAACACCATATATTTT. This translates into CSVGTSRSGNTIYF.

Only a few counts were recorded for this clone. The chain is built from TRBV6-5 and TRBJ1-2; maybe TRBD1 (5 bases). The V end lost 2 bases, the J end lost 2 bases, and 12 bases lay between the germline ends. The CDR3 loop spans 15 amino acids. CDR1 is MNHEY, CDR2 SVGAGI, per germline. The CDR3 DNA is TGTGCCAGCAGTTACCTTTATGACAGAAACTATGGCTACACCTTC. Translating it yields CASSYLYDRNYGYTF.

This clone was observed a few times. This chain joins TRBV27 and TRBJ1-2; D perhaps matches TRBD1 (5 bases). Germline CDR1 MNHEY, CDR2 SMNVEV (reference sequence). The CDR3 loop spans 14 amino acids. Trimming removed 5 bases at V and 5 bases at J, with 15 bases between. The CDR3 region is CASSTGGEVYGYTF. The CDR3 DNA reads as TGTGCCAGCAGTACCGGGGGGGAGGTATATGGCTACACCTTC.

The chain employs TRBV5-3 and TRBJ2-7; 10 bases are a match to TRBD2. TRBV5-3 is identified as an open reading frame with a role that is uncertain. J was trimmed by 7 bases and V by 10 bases; bases with no gene match: 14. The CDR3 covers 14 residues. CDR3 DNA: TGTGCCGCCGGGCGGCTAGCGGGAGTAGAAGAGCAGTACTTC. Residues: CAAGRLAGVEEQYF.

This chain joins TRBV18 and TRBJ2-7; D possibly corresponds to TRBD1 (6 bases). Germline loops: CDR1 KGHSH, CDR2 LQKENI. The CDR3 sequence is 14 residues long. The germline V and J ends were trimmed by 3 bases and 2 bases, with 11 bases remaining between them. The CDR3, as DNA: TGTGCCAGCTCACCTTTGGGGGCCACCTACGAGCAGTACTTC. It specifies CASSPLGATYEQYF.

To note about this clone: At the DNA level, this CDR3 is encoded by other sequences in the same sample as well. This sequence joins TRBV29-1 and TRBJ1-1; D is uncertain. This CDR3 region has 11 residues. V lost 3 bases and J lost 5, with 7 bases in between. Germline V gene data show CDR1 as SQVTM and CDR2 as ANQGSEA. In DNA, the CDR3 is TGCAGCGTTGATCGGGGTACTGAAGCTTTCTTT. Residues: CSVDRGTEAFF. The variable domain in full, completed from reference TRBV29-1 and TRBJ1-1, reads SAVISQKPSRDICQRGTSLTIQCQVDSQVTMMFWYRQQPGQSLTLIATANQGSEATYESGFVIDKFPISRPNLTFSTLTVSNMSPEDSSIYLCSVDRGTEAFFGQGTRLTVV.

This chain connects TRBV5-6 to TRBJ2-1, with a possible D match to TRBD2 (6 bases). CDR1 and CDR2 from the germline V gene are SGHDT and YYEEEE. This CDR3 is 16 amino acids long. Trimming took off 4 bases at V and 0 bases at J, with 14 bases between the two ends. CDR3 in DNA: TGTGCCAGCAGCCCTTTTGGAGGGAGCTCCTACAATGAGCAGTTCTTC. This gives the protein CASSPFGGSSYNEQFF. The variable domain in full, completed from reference TRBV5-6 and TRBJ2-1, reads DAGVTQSPTHLIKTRGQQVTLRCSPKSGHDTVSWYQQALGQGPQFIFQYYEEEERQRGNFPDRFSGHQFPNYSSELNVNALLLGDSALYLCASSPFGGSSYNEQFFGPGTRLTVL.

This clone showed up just once. The genes are TRBV6-5 and TRBJ2-7, with a possible D match to TRBD2 (6 bases). CDR3 length: 15 amino acids. Germline CDR1 and CDR2: MNHEY and SVGAGI. Deletions cut 0 bases from V and 3 bases from J, with 12 bases between. The CDR3 DNA reads as TGTGCCAGCAGTTACTCAGGCGGGATCGTCTACGAGCAGTACTTC. Its translation: CASSYSGGIVYEQYF.

The chain employs TRBV9 and TRBJ1-2, with 10 bases lining up with TRBD1. The CDR3 sequence is 15 residues long. In germline, CDR1 is SGDLS, CDR2 YYNGEE. V lost 1 base to trimming and J lost 5 bases; unmatched junction nucleotides: 5. The CDR3 bases are TGTGCCAGCAGCGTAACTCCGGGACAGGGGTATGGCTACACCTTC. Translation: CASSVTPGQGYGYTF. The entire variable domain, with the rest obtained from reference TRBV9 and TRBJ1-2, is as follows: DSGVTQTPKHLITATGQRVTLRCSPRSGDLSVYWYQQSLDQGLQFLIQYYNGEERAKGNILERFSAQQFPDLHSELNLSSLELGDSALYFCASSVTPGQGYGYTFGSGTRLTVV.

The chain joins TRBV7-2 to TRBJ1-1; 8 nucleotides match TRBD1. CDR3 size: 13 residues. J was trimmed by 2 bases and V by 4 bases; bases with no gene match: 0. Germline V gene lookup returns CDR1 SGHTA and CDR2 FQGNSA. CDR3 loop: CASSSGGNTEAFF. In nucleotides, the CDR3 is TGTGCCAGCAGCTCAGGGGGCAACACTGAAGCTTTCTTT.

The chain couples TRBV4-1 to TRBJ2-2; 10 bases align to TRBD2. V shed 2 bases, J shed 3 bases, and the junction held 0 bases outside the gene matches. Looked up from germline, CDR1 is MGHRA and CDR2 is YSYEKL. The CDR3 is 15 residues long. The CDR3 bases are TGCGCCAGCAGCCAACTAGCGGGAGACACCGGGGAGCTGTTTTTT. Translated: CASSQLAGDTGELFF.

The chain joins TRBV6-1 to TRBJ2-7; 11 nucleotides agree with TRBD1. The CDR3 runs 15 residues. The germline V gene has CDR1 MNHNS and CDR2 SASEGT. V was clipped by 5 bases and J by 4 bases; unmatched bases: 7. The CDR3 sequence is CASSRYGDRGYEQYF. CDR3 coding DNA: TGTGCCAGCAGTAGATATGGGGACAGGGGGTACGAGCAGTACTTC.

About this clone itself: In the same sample, other DNA sequences code for this CDR3. The chain carries TRBV10-3 and TRBJ1-2; D ambiguous. The V end lost 4 bases, the J end lost 3 bases, and 6 bases lay between the germline ends. Germline lookup yields CDR1 ENHRY and CDR2 SYGVKD. The CDR3 is made up of 12 amino acids. In DNA, the CDR3 is TGTGCCATCAGTGTTCAGGACTATGGCTACACCTTC. Amino acid sequence: CAISVQDYGYTF.

This clone was observed once. The rearrangement uses TRBV10-1 and TRBJ2-2; perhaps TRBD2 as D (5 bases). V was cut by 0 bases and J by 5 bases, with 13 bases left in between. Germline-derived CDR1 and CDR2 are WNHNN and SYGVQD (reference sequence). This CDR3 has 16 residues. CDR3 DNA: TGCGCCAGCAGTGAGTCTAAGACTAACCCGACCGGGGAGCTGTTTTTT. Translating gives CASSESKTNPTGELFF.

The chain uses TRBV6-5 and TRBJ1-1; D perhaps matches TRBD1 (5 bases). Trimming pared 0 bases from V and 5 bases from J, leaving 10 bases between. CDR3 length: 14 residues. Germline CDR1 MNHEY, CDR2 SVGAGI. CDR3 sequence: CASSYSYRGTEAFF. For the CDR3, the DNA is TGTGCCAGCAGTTACTCCTACCGGGGGACTGAAGCTTTCTTT.

CDR3: CSVVQFSGNTIYF. In nucleotides, the CDR3 is TGCAGCGTTGTACAGTTCTCTGGAAACACCATATATTTT. This chain links TRBV29-1 with TRBJ1-3; D remains ambiguous. This CDR3 has 13 amino acids. V shed 4 bases and J shed 0 bases, with 7 bases lying between them. The V gene's germline CDR1 is SQVTM and CDR2 ANQGSEA.

The chain has TRBV28 and TRBJ1-1, with 9 bases matching TRBD1. V lost 6 bases, J lost 4 bases, and 6 bases stayed unmatched. The CDR3 contains 14 residues. CDR1 and CDR2 (germline): MDHEN, SYDVKM. Here the CDR3 reads CASSYQTGGTEAFF. The CDR3 nucleotides are TGTGCCAGCAGCTACCAGACAGGGGGCACTGAAGCTTTCTTT.

The chain carries TRBV7-8 and TRBJ2-5, with D perhaps TRBD1 (6 bases). This CDR3 is built from 14 residues. V dropped 5 bases and J dropped 0 bases, with 10 bases sitting between them. Per the germline V gene, CDR1 is SGHVS and CDR2 is FQNEAQ. CDR3 nucleotide sequence: TGTGCCAGCAGCCCAGGGGCCTACCAAGAGACCCAGTACTTC. Amino acids: CASSPGAYQETQYF.

The genes are TRBV6-4 and TRBJ2-3; 10 bases match TRBD2. The V and J ends lost 4 bases and 0 bases, in that order; junction bases with no gene match: 4. This CDR3 is built from 16 residues. The V gene's germline CDR1 is MRHNA and CDR2 SNTAGT. The CDR3 loop is CASSGLAGASTDTQYF. CDR3 DNA sequence: TGTGCCAGCAGTGGGCTAGCGGGAGCAAGCACAGATACGCAGTATTTT.

The genes are TRBV27 and TRBJ1-5, with D uncertain. This CDR3 region has 12 residues. Germline V gives CDR1 MNHEY, CDR2 SMNVEV (reference sequence). Trimming took 8 bases from V and 4 from J, leaving 9 bases between them. The CDR3 nucleotides read TGTGCCAGCCGTGGCCCTAATCAGCCCCAGCATTTT. Translation gives CASRGPNQPQHF.

This clone was observed a handful of times. A far larger clone is one nucleotide away, so this likely arose from a read error. Other DNA sequences of this sample code for an identical CDR3. The V gene is TRBV5-4, the J gene TRBJ2-3; TRBD2 matches 16 bases. Germline CDR1 SGHNT, CDR2 YYREEE (reference sequence). This CDR3 contains 19 residues. Trimming at V came to 4 bases and at J to 6 bases, leaving 14 bases not matched to a gene. This chain's CDR3 is CASSQGLAGGSGWVDTQYF. For the CDR3, the DNA is TGTGCCAGCAGCCAGGGACTAGCGGGAGGGAGTGGGTGGGTGGATACGCAGTATTTT.

V usage is TRBV4-1 and J usage is TRBJ1-4; 9 bases align to TRBD1. This CDR3 has 22 amino acids. V shed 1 base and J 13 bases; nucleotides not matched to a gene: 31. CDR1 MGHRA and CDR2 YSYEKL come from the germline V gene. The CDR3 DNA sequence: TGCGCCAGCAGCCAAGTTCGCTACCCGGGACAGGGAGGGGGACTGTCTGGAGGGGGACTGTTTTTT. Translating it yields CASSQVRYPGQGGGLSGGGLFF.

The rearrangement links TRBV4-3 to TRBJ2-7; weak D call: TRBD2 (5 bases). Between the trimmed V and J ends, which lost 0 bases and 0 bases, there was a span of 9 bases. Per germline, CDR1 LGHNA and CDR2 YSLEER. The CDR3 has 15 residues. The CDR3 region has the DNA TGCGCCAGCAGCCAAGATCGAGGGAGCTCCTACGAGCAGTACTTC. Protein sequence: CASSQDRGSSYEQYF.

The chain employs TRBV4-2 and TRBJ1-1; tentative D call: TRBD1 (5 bases). The CDR3 covers 13 residues. The germline V gene encodes CDR1 LGHNA and CDR2 YNFKEQ. Trimming left V 1 base short and J 8 bases short, with 11 bases between. The CDR3 region is CASSQGPPGEAFF. As DNA, the CDR3 is TGTGCCAGCAGCCAAGGTCCTCCAGGGGAAGCTTTCTTT.

The V and J genes are TRBV11-3 and TRBJ2-2; a possible D gene is TRBD1 (6 bases). The V end was cut by 6 bases, the J end by 5 bases, with 10 bases between. Germline V gives CDR1 SGHNT, CDR2 YENEEA. The CDR3 is 13 residues long. CDR3 sequence reads: CASRFRGTGELFF. In DNA, the CDR3 is TGTGCCAGCAGATTTAGGGGGACCGGGGAGCTGTTTTTT.

This chain links TRBV15 with TRBJ2-4, with TRBD2 identical over 8 bases. The CDR3 sequence is 13 residues long. Germline values: CDR1 LNHNV, CDR2 YYDKDF (reference sequence). The trim removed 8 bases at V and 8 bases at J, leaving 8 bases unmatched. The CDR3 nucleotides are TGTGCCACCTCCACAGGGCGGGGGGACATTCAGTACTTC. It specifies CATSTGRGDIQYF.

This clone came up once. The V and J genes are TRBV2 and TRBJ1-3; 12 bases are a match to TRBD1. This CDR3 is built from 14 residues. J lost 4 bases, V lost 6 bases, and 1 base had no gene match. Germline CDR1 reads SNHLY; CDR2 reads FYNNEI. CDR3 coding DNA: TGTGCCAGCAGGGGGACAGGGGGCGGAAACACCATATATTTT. It specifies CASRGTGGGNTIYF.

The V gene is TRBV9, the J gene TRBJ1-4; D not certain. Trimming took 3 bases from V and 0 from J, leaving 6 bases between them. Per the germline V gene, CDR1 is SGDLS and CDR2 is YYNGEE. This CDR3 spans 14 amino acids. CDR3 nucleotides: TGTGCCAGCAGCGCCAGCGCAACTAATGAAAAACTGTTTTTT. This encodes CASSASATNEKLFF.

This CDR3 reads CASARGPGGGNEQFF. CDR3 in DNA: TGTGCCAGCGCGCGAGGCCCGGGAGGGGGCAATGAGCAGTTCTTC. The V call is TRBV11-3, the J call TRBJ2-1, with 8 bases aligning to TRBD2. The length of the CDR3 is 15 residues. Germline V CDR1 and CDR2: SGHNT, YENEEA. V lost 8 bases, J lost 6 bases, and 12 bases stayed unmatched. The full variable domain, its missing parts supplied by reference TRBV11-3 and TRBJ2-1, is EAGVVQSPRYKIIEKKQPVAFWCNPISGHNTLYWYLQNLGQGPELLIRYENEEAVDDSQLPKDRFSAERLKGVDSTLKIQPAELGDSAVYLCASARGPGGGNEQFFGPGTRLTVL.